The clone carrying this T cell receptor (beta chain) was seen a handful of times. Its antigen is as yet unknown. The record originates from a study of blood T cells in healthy people across ages. The use of a sample-barcoded 5' primer and a J-beta primer mix characterized a second PCR of about 6 to 11 cycles. MiXCR, run by TCRdb on the 5' RACE reads, gives a single entry per CDR3 protein. The table has roughly 500,000 distinct CDR3 sequences, around 24% seen once. Study observations and caveats: Comparison with aged donors showed that long-lived donors had more naive CD4+ cells and higher diversity.

The CDR3 contains 15 residues. Trimming took 10 bases from V and 4 from J; bases not matched to a gene: 11. This same sample was also taken into another study, of T cells of mothers and their children.

The receptor's source is a boy aged 5-17 years in good health. Sequencing used blood. The chain recombines TRBV12-3 or TRBV12-4 with TRBJ1-3, with 9 bases aligning to TRBD1. The CDR3 sequence is CAIILGTGSGNTIYF. CDR3 DNA: TGTGCCATTATACTGGGGACAGGGTCGGGAAACACCATATATTTT.